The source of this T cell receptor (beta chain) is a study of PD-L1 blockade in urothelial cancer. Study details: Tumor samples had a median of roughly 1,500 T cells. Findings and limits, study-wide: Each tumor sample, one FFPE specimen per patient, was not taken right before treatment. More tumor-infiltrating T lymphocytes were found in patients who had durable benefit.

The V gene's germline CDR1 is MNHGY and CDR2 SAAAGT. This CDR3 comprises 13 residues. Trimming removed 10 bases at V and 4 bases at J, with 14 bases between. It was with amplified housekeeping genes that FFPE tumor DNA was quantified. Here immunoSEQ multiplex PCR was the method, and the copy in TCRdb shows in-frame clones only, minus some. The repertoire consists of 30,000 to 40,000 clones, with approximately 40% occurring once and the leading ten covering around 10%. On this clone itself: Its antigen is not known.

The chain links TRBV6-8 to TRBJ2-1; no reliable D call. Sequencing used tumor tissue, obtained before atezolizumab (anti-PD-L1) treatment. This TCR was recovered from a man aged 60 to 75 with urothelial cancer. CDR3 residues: CATLREQYNEQFF. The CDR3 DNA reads TGTGCCACCTTGAGAGAACAATACAATGAGCAGTTCTTC.